This TCR beta chain was recorded in a study of T cell responses to AZD1222 COVID-19 vaccine. Findings and caveats of the study: Spike-wide vaccine-associated CD4 TCRs dominated at 160-218 and 743-854.

Produced via immunoSEQ multiplex PCR; TCRdb's table is partial and in-frame only. In the table there are about 150,000 clones, 80% to 95% of which are singletons. Comments on this clone: Its antigen is unknown. The junction departs from germline at one end; a sequencing error may be responsible.

Germline V gene data show CDR1 as SGHNT and CDR2 as YENEEA. The CDR3 spans 12 residues. This sample comprised peripheral blood, obtained on day 0 of AZD1222 vaccination. The genes are TRBV11-3 and TRBJ1-4; a possible D gene is TRBD1 (5 bases). The sequence derives from an adult in good health. The DNA for the CDR3 is TGTGCCAGCAGCTCACCCCCGGGACCGGTAGTTTTT. It codes for CASSSPPGPVVF.